A single T cell receptor (beta chain) is shown here with its context. These data originate in a study of blood T cell repertoires in COVID-19. Study at large: There were acute and convalescent COVID-19 samples, and they came from the United States, Italy and Spain.

The age range of participants was 18 to 89 years, with residence in under 25 US areas. Recovered participants had two consecutive negative NP/OP PCR tests, healthcare professional clearance, or symptom resolution. This table comes from immunoSEQ multiplex PCR, and its TCRdb copy is limited to in-frame clones, with some not included. In the table there are about 160,000 clones, roughly 85% of which are singletons. Germline-derived CDR1 and CDR2 are SGHRS and YFSETQ. The CDR3 has 14 amino acids. Trimming pared 2 bases from V and 2 bases from J, leaving 7 bases between. This clonotype was sampled from a woman aged 50 to 60 who had recovered from COVID-19. Sequenced: PBMCs or T cells enriched from blood (not recorded which). The V gene is TRBV5-1, the J gene TRBJ2-2; no firm D call. CDR3 loop: CASSLTENTGELFF. The CDR3 nucleotides read TGCGCCAGCAGCTTAACAGAAAACACCGGGGAGCTGTTTTTT.